Sequencing of this T cell receptor beta chain was carried out in a study of monozygotic twins with inflammatory bowel disease. Study-level results: Part of the variability in patient repertoires may have come from differing immunosuppressive treatments.

TCRdb re-called the 5' RACE reads, yielding one record per CDR3 amino acid sequence without DNA. This table holds 190,000 or so distinct CDR3 sequences. Germline values: CDR1 SGHTA, CDR2 FQGNSA. This CDR3 has 15 amino acids. For this clonotype: Its specificity is not known.

The specimen was blood. The chain links TRBV7-2 to TRBJ2-3. The source is a human donor with ulcerative colitis or Crohn's disease, or a healthy co-twin of an affected twin (not recorded which). CDR3 amino acids: CASSLFGQSTDTQYF.